This T cell receptor beta chain was documented in a study of blood T cell repertoires in COVID-19. The CDR3 runs 16 residues. With 3 bases clipped from V and 5 bases from J, the junction kept 12 bases outside the gene matches. Germline CDR1 SGHDT, CDR2 YYEEEE. Assay used: immunoSEQ multiplex PCR; TCRdb lists only in-frame clones, some missing. The table lists about 150,000 clones, around 85% of them singletons, with approximately 7% in the top ten. Sequences were obtained from peripheral blood. The TCR comes from a man older than 75 with COVID-19, enrolled during active disease. The V gene is TRBV5-6, the J gene TRBJ2-5; 8 positions agree with TRBD2. DNA of the CDR3: TGTGCCAGCAGCTCGCCGGGACTAGGGGGGAGGGAGACCCAGTACTTC. Its translation: CASSSPGLGGRETQYF. Full variable domain (rest looked up from reference TRBV5-6 and TRBJ2-5): DAGVTQSPTHLIKTRGQQVTLRCSPKSGHDTVSWYQQALGQGPQFIFQYYEEEERQRGNFPDRFSGHQFPNYSSELNVNALLLGDSALYLCASSSPGLGGRETQYFGPGTRLLVL.